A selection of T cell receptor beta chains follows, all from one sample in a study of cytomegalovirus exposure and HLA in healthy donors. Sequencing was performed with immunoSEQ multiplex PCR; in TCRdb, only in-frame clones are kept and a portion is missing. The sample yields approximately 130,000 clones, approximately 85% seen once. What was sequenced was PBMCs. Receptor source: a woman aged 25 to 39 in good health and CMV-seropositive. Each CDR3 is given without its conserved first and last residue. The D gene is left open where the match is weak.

CDR3aa: ASSLEQPYTEAF; d_gene: .; v_gene: TRBV5-1; j_gene: TRBJ1-1
CDR3aa: ASSPGQGGLRYGYT; d_gene: TRBD1; v_gene: TRBV18; j_gene: TRBJ1-2
CDR3aa: ASSQDRGAGTGELF; d_gene: .; v_gene: TRBV4-1; j_gene: TRBJ2-2
CDR3aa: ASSLDLAVYNEQF; d_gene: TRBD2; v_gene: TRBV5-1; j_gene: TRBJ2-1
CDR3aa: ACRTQGAYEQY; d_gene: .; v_gene: TRBV2; j_gene: TRBJ2-7
CDR3aa: ASSPGLAGTDTQY; d_gene: TRBD2; v_gene: TRBV5-1; j_gene: TRBJ2-3
CDR3aa: ASSLGTGNGYT; d_gene: TRBD1; v_gene: TRBV7-3; j_gene: TRBJ1-2
CDR3aa: ASSPRQGGHEQY; d_gene: TRBD2; v_gene: TRBV18; j_gene: TRBJ2-7
CDR3aa: ASSFTPGVVNEQY; d_gene: .; v_gene: TRBV6-5; j_gene: TRBJ2-7
CDR3aa: ASSLVSAEELF; d_gene: .; v_gene: TRBV5-6; j_gene: TRBJ1-4
CDR3aa: ASSQRTGNYGYT; d_gene: TRBD1; v_gene: TRBV27; j_gene: TRBJ1-2
CDR3aa: ASSSFREQY; d_gene: .; v_gene: TRBV6-5; j_gene: TRBJ2-7
CDR3aa: ASSLATGGTEAF; d_gene: TRBD1; v_gene: TRBV7-8; j_gene: TRBJ1-1
CDR3aa: AWSVWRGPGSNQPQH; d_gene: .; v_gene: TRBV30; j_gene: TRBJ1-5
CDR3aa: ASGLAEVGGELF; d_gene: TRBD2; v_gene: TRBV2; j_gene: TRBJ2-2
CDR3aa: ASSVAPGLENEQF; d_gene: TRBD2; v_gene: TRBV9; j_gene: TRBJ2-1
CDR3aa: ASSLTPQGNQPQH; d_gene: .; v_gene: TRBV7-3; j_gene: TRBJ1-5
CDR3aa: ASSSGTVVKGEQF; d_gene: TRBD1; v_gene: TRBV27; j_gene: TRBJ2-1
CDR3aa: SALGDTQY; d_gene: .; v_gene: TRBV20-1; j_gene: TRBJ2-3
CDR3aa: ASSLHQRETQY; d_gene: .; v_gene: TRBV5-1; j_gene: TRBJ2-5
CDR3aa: ASSDESGEDEKLF; d_gene: .; v_gene: TRBV5-1; j_gene: TRBJ1-4
CDR3aa: ASSLIGGQGGVGNQPQH; d_gene: TRBD1; v_gene: TRBV27; j_gene: TRBJ1-5
CDR3aa: ASSLRGLYNEQF; d_gene: .; v_gene: TRBV28; j_gene: TRBJ2-1
CDR3aa: ASSSPDRVYTGELF; d_gene: TRBD1; v_gene: TRBV7-9; j_gene: TRBJ2-2
CDR3aa: ASSENGGGWDTQY; d_gene: TRBD2; v_gene: TRBV7-3; j_gene: TRBJ2-3
CDR3aa: ASSYAAGPMNTEAF; d_gene: .; v_gene: TRBV6-5; j_gene: TRBJ1-1
CDR3aa: ATAPPGLDSYNEQF; d_gene: .; v_gene: TRBV28; j_gene: TRBJ2-1
CDR3aa: ASTYLETDQPQH; d_gene: .; v_gene: TRBV6-6; j_gene: TRBJ1-5
CDR3aa: SVEGGTSYEQY; d_gene: .; v_gene: TRBV29-1; j_gene: TRBJ2-7
CDR3aa: ASSVEAGKQTQY; d_gene: TRBD2; v_gene: TRBV9; j_gene: TRBJ2-5
CDR3aa: AGLGGGHQAF; d_gene: .; v_gene: TRBV30; j_gene: TRBJ1-1
CDR3aa: ASSLTGGAAEQF; d_gene: TRBD2; v_gene: TRBV5-1; j_gene: TRBJ2-1
CDR3aa: ASSFTNYEQY; d_gene: .; v_gene: TRBV7-9; j_gene: TRBJ2-7
CDR3aa: ASSKGGTSGSNEQF; d_gene: TRBD2; v_gene: TRBV7-3; j_gene: TRBJ2-1
CDR3aa: ASSLGSVGSYEQY; d_gene: .; v_gene: TRBV5-5; j_gene: TRBJ2-7
CDR3aa: ASSLVGYRGETQY; d_gene: TRBD1; v_gene: TRBV5-1; j_gene: TRBJ2-5
CDR3aa: ASRAGKRGTGGKSSYNSPLH; d_gene: .; v_gene: TRBV21-1; j_gene: TRBJ1-6
CDR3aa: ATSFRTDEQY; d_gene: .; v_gene: TRBV10-3; j_gene: TRBJ2-7
CDR3aa: ASSWGQGFPYEQY; d_gene: TRBD1; v_gene: TRBV7-8; j_gene: TRBJ2-7
CDR3aa: AISESLGFGLF; d_gene: .; v_gene: TRBV10-3; j_gene: TRBJ1-4
CDR3aa: AWSPPTGGASGYT; d_gene: TRBD1; v_gene: TRBV30; j_gene: TRBJ1-2
CDR3aa: ASNGLAGESDTQY; d_gene: TRBD2; v_gene: TRBV6-1; j_gene: TRBJ2-3
CDR3aa: ASSPHGGLNEKLF; d_gene: .; v_gene: TRBV5-6; j_gene: TRBJ1-4
CDR3aa: ASSLTFNSYSEQF; d_gene: .; v_gene: TRBV7-3; j_gene: TRBJ2-1
CDR3aa: ASSYSEGAYGYT; d_gene: .; v_gene: TRBV6-5; j_gene: TRBJ1-2
CDR3aa: ASSAPKGGHNQPQH; d_gene: .; v_gene: TRBV6-1; j_gene: TRBJ1-5
CDR3aa: ASSPDSVGEKLF; d_gene: .; v_gene: TRBV5-1; j_gene: TRBJ1-4
CDR3aa: ASSPWTETNYGYT; d_gene: .; v_gene: TRBV9; j_gene: TRBJ1-2
CDR3aa: ASSLGQGATSIYGYT; d_gene: TRBD1; v_gene: TRBV5-1; j_gene: TRBJ1-2
CDR3aa: ASSRTSETDTQY; d_gene: TRBD2; v_gene: TRBV5-4; j_gene: TRBJ2-3
CDR3aa: ASQGVGQAYEKLF; d_gene: TRBD1; v_gene: TRBV6-6; j_gene: TRBJ1-4
CDR3aa: ASSLATGDEAF; d_gene: TRBD1; v_gene: TRBV6-5; j_gene: TRBJ1-1
CDR3aa: SVEASGRWNEQF; d_gene: TRBD2; v_gene: TRBV29-1; j_gene: TRBJ2-1
CDR3aa: AITPGGHWGYT; d_gene: .; v_gene: TRBV10-3; j_gene: TRBJ1-2
CDR3aa: ASLKLAEQY; d_gene: .; v_gene: TRBV2; j_gene: TRBJ2-7
CDR3aa: ASSFERLNTEAF; d_gene: .; v_gene: TRBV5-1; j_gene: TRBJ1-1
CDR3aa: ASSTGTGTNYEQY; d_gene: TRBD1; v_gene: TRBV11-3; j_gene: TRBJ2-7
CDR3aa: ASNNYYDTQY; d_gene: .; v_gene: TRBV6-1; j_gene: TRBJ2-3
CDR3aa: SVAGVYGYT; d_gene: .; v_gene: TRBV29-1; j_gene: TRBJ1-2
CDR3aa: SVVKGVPTDTQY; d_gene: .; v_gene: TRBV29-1; j_gene: TRBJ2-3